This TCR beta chain was identified in a study of T cell repertoires in cytomegalovirus infection. Looking at the study overall: CMV epitopes, recently identified HLA-C-restricted and well-studied HLA-B-restricted, were used. Based on public TCR beta signatures, there were indications of CMV infection and of a matching HLA type. Study-wide results and caveats: Cumulated frequencies of public TCR beta families served to identify carriers of CMV plus the relevant HLA. Clonotypes of TCR beta that were HLA-C-restricted and CMV-specific dominated the ex vivo response.

The CDR3 length is 15 residues. Germline V lookup: CDR1 LNHDA, CDR2 SQIVND (reference sequence). V was trimmed by 5 bases and J by 7 bases, leaving 18 bases between them. With regard to this clonotype: Its antigen is undetermined.

From the reads, TCRdb called clonotypes with MiXCR, one entry per CDR3 protein. This sample has approximately 300,000 distinct CDR3 sequences; 25% occur once, and the top ten carry more than 10%. The clonotype originates from a human donor in good health (CMV status not recorded). Some clones in this sample may be carry-over from other donors' samples. The source material was cultured PBMCs, sampled from culture after CMV antigen stimulation. The V gene is TRBV19, the J gene TRBJ2-4; tentatively, D is TRBD2 (7 bases). The CDR3 spells CASSSVGGLANIQYF. In nucleotides, the CDR3 is TGTGCCAGTAGTTCCGTCGGGGGGCTAGCGAACATTCAGTACTTC.